These 5 T cell receptor beta chains were all obtained from the same sample, sequenced in a study of blood T cell repertoires in COVID-19. Repertoires were generated with immunoSEQ multiplex PCR, while TCRdb's copy carries only in-frame clones and drops some. The repertoire holds over 450,000 clones, with around 90% as singletons. The sequencing sample was made of peripheral blood. These receptors were taken from a woman aged 45-60 years with COVID-19, enrolled during active disease.

V is TRBV3-1 (or the pseudogene TRBV3-2) and J is TRBJ1-3, with D unresolved. The CDR3 totals 15 residues. Trimming removed 7 bases from V and 0 bases from J, with 13 bases in between. Germline-derived CDR1 and CDR2 are LGHDT and YNNKEL (reference sequence). Written as DNA, the CDR3 is TGTGCCAGCACCCCTCTTATCAGCTCTGGAAACACCATATATTTT. It is translated as CASTPLISSGNTIYF.

V gene TRBV27 combines with J gene TRBJ1-4, with D possibly TRBD1 on 5 matching bases. V dropped 2 bases and J dropped 6 bases, with 10 bases sitting between them. The length of the CDR3 is 14 residues. CDR1 and CDR2 (germline): MNHEY, SMNVEV (reference sequence). CDR3 sequence: CASSLLGGDEKLFF. In DNA, the CDR3 is TGTGCCAGCAGTTTACTCGGGGGGGATGAAAAACTGTTTTTT. Together with reference TRBV27 and TRBJ1-4, the CDR3 gives the full variable domain: EAQVTQNPRYLITVTGKKLTVTCSQNMNHEYMSWYRQDPGLGLRQIYYSMNVEVTDKGDVPEGYKVSRKEKRNFPLILESPSPNQTSLYFCASSLLGGDEKLFFGSGTQLSVL.

The chain has TRBV6-1 and TRBJ1-1; weak D call: TRBD1 (6 bases). This CDR3 is 15 amino acids long. Germline-derived CDR1 and CDR2 are MNHNS and SASEGT. Trimming took off 2 bases at V and 5 bases at J, with 15 bases between the two ends. The CDR3 sequence is CASSENRVRWTEAFF. CDR3 coding DNA: TGTGCCAGCAGTGAAAACAGGGTCAGGTGGACTGAAGCTTTCTTT.

V is TRBV7-8 and J is TRBJ1-5; 8 positions match TRBD1. Germline CDR1 is SGHVS and CDR2 is FQNEAQ. The CDR3 length is 18 residues. The trim removed 9 bases at V and 0 bases at J, leaving 16 bases unmatched. CDR3 in amino acids: CASKKGAGGWGSNQPQHF. In nucleotides, the CDR3 is TGTGCCAGTAAGAAGGGGGCAGGGGGCTGGGGTAGCAATCAGCCCCAGCATTTT.

The rearrangement joins TRBV30 to TRBJ2-5; TRBD1 matches 9 bases. The CDR3 covers 13 residues. V lost 5 bases to trimming and J lost 1 base; unmatched junction nucleotides: 2. The germline V gene has CDR1 GTSNPN and CDR2 SVGIG (reference sequence). CDR3 amino acids: CAWGQGFQETQYF. CDR3 DNA sequence: TGTGCCTGGGGACAGGGGTTCCAAGAGACCCAGTACTTC.